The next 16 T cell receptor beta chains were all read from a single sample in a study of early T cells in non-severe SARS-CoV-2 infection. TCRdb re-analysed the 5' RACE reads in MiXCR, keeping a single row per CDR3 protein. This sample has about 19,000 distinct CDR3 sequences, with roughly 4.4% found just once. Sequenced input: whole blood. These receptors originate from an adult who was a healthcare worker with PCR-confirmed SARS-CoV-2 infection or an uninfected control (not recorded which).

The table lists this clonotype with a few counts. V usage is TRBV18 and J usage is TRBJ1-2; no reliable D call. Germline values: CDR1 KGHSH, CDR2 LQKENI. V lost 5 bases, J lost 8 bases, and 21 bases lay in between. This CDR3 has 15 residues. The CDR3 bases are TGTGCCAGCTCAGCGCTAGAAAGTCGGGGATACGGCTACACCTTC. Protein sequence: CASSALESRGYGYTF.

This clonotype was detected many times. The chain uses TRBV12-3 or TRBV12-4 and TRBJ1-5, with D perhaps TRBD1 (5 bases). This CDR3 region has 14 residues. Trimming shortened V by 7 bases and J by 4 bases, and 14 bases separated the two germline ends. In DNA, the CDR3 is TGTGCCAGCACCACGGGGGACGGGAATCAGCCCCAGCATTTT. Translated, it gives CASTTGDGNQPQHF.

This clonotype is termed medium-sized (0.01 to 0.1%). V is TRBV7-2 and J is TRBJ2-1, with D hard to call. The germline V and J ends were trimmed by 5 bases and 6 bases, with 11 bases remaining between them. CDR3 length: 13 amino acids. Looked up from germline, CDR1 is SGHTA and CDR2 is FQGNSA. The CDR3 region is CASSPNYGNEQFF. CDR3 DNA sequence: TGTGCCAGCAGCCCCAACTACGGCAATGAGCAGTTCTTC. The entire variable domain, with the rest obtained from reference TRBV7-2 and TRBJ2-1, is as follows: GAGVSQSPSNKVTEKGKDVELRCDPISGHTALYWYRQSLGQGLEFLIYFQGNSAPDKSGLPSDRFSAERTGGSVSTLTIQRTQQEDSAVYLCASSPNYGNEQFFGPGTRLTVL.

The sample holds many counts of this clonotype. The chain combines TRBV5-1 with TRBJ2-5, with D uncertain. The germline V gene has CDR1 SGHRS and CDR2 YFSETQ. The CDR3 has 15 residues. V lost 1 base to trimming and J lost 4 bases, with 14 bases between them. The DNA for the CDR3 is TGCGCCAGCAGCTTGTTTTTGGGAAATGGAGAGACCCAGTACTTC. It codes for CASSLFLGNGETQYF.

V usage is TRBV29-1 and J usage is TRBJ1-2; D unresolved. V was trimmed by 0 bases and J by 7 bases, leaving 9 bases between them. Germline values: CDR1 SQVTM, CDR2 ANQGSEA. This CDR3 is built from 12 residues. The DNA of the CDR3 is TGCAGCGTTGAAGATGTAGGGCTTGGCTACACCTTC. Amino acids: CSVEDVGLGYTF.

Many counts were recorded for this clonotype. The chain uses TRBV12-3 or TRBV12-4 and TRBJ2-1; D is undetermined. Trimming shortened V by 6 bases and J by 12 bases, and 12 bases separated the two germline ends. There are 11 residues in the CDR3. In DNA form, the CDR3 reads TGTGCCAGCAGCCCCCAGGTCGGGCAGTTCTTC. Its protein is CASSPQVGQFF.

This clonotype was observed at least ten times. CDR3 in amino acids: CASSLVAGLNTGELFF. Here the CDR3 DNA reads TGCGCCAGCAGCTTGGTGGCAGGGCTAAACACCGGGGAGCTGTTTTTT. V usage is TRBV5-1 and J usage is TRBJ2-2; D may be TRBD1 (5 bases). V dropped 0 bases and J dropped 2 bases, with 11 bases sitting between them. CDR1 SGHRS and CDR2 YFSETQ come from the germline V gene. This CDR3 region has 16 residues. The variable domain in full, completed from reference TRBV5-1 and TRBJ2-2, reads KAGVTQTPRYLIKTRGQQVTLSCSPISGHRSVSWYQQTPGQGLQFLFEYFSETQRNKGNFPGRFSGRQFSNSRSEMNVSTLELGDSALYLCASSLVAGLNTGELFFGEGSRLTVL.

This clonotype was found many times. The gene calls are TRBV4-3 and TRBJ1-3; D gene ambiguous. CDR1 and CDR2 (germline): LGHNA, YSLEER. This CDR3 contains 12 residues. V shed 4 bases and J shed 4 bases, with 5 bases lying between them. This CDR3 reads CASSRGGNTIYF. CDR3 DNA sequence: TGCGCCAGCAGCCGTGGGGGAAACACCATATATTTT.

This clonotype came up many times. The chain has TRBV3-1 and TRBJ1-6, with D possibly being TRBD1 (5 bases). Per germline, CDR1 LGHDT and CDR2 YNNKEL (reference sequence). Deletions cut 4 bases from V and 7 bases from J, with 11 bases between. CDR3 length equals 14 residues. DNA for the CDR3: TGTGCCAGCAGCCCCGGGGGGGAAAATTCACCCCTCCACTTT. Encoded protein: CASSPGGENSPLHF.

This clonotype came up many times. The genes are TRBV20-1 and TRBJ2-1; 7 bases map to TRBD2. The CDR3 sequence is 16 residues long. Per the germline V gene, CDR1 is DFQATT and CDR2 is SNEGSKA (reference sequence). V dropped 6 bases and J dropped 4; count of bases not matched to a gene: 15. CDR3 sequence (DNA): TGCAGTGCCTTCCCCGGGACTATAGCGCTTTACAATGAGCAGTTCTTC. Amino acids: CSAFPGTIALYNEQFF.

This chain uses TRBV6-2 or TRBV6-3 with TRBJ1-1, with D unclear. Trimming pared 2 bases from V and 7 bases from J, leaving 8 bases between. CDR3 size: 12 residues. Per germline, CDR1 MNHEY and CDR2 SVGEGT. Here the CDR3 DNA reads TGTGCCAGCAGTTACACCGGTTTTGAAGCTTTCTTT. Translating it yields CASSYTGFEAFF.

CDR3 coding DNA: TGTGCCAGCAGCCAACAGGGTCGGGGAACTGAAGCTTTCTTT. Residues: CASSQQGRGTEAFF. The V and J genes are TRBV13 and TRBJ1-1; a possible D gene is TRBD1 (6 bases). This CDR3 is built from 14 residues. V dropped 5 bases and J dropped 5 bases, with 15 bases sitting between them. The germline V gene has CDR1 PRHDT and CDR2 FYEKMQ (reference sequence).

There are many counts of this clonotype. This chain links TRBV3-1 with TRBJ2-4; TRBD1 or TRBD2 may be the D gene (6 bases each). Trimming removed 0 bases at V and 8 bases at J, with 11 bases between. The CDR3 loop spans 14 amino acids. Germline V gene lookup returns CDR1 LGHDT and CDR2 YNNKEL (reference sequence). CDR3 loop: CASSQDPGADIQYF. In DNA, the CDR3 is TGTGCCAGCAGCCAAGATCCGGGGGCTGACATTCAGTACTTC. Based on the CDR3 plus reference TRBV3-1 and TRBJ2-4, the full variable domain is DTAVSQTPKYLVTQMGNDKSIKCEQNLGHDTMYWYKQDSKKFLKIMFSYNNKELIINETVPNRFSPKSPDKAHLNLHINSLELGDSAVYFCASSQDPGADIQYFGAGTRLSVL.

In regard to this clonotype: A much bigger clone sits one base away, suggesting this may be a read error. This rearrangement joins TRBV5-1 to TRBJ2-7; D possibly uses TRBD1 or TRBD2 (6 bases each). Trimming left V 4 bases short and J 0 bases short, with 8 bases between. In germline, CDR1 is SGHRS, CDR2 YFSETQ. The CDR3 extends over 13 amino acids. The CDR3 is CASSTGASYEQYF. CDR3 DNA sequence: TGCGCCAGCAGCACGGGGGCCTCCTACGAGCAGTACTTC.

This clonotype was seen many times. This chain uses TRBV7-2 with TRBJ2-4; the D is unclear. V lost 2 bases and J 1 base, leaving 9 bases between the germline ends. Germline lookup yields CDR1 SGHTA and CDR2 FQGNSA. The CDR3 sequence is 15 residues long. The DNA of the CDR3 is TGTGCCAGCAGCTTACTACTGGGGGCCAAAAACATTCAGTACTTC. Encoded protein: CASSLLLGAKNIQYF. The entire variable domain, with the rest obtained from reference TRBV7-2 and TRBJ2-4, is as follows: GAGVSQSPSNKVTEKGKDVELRCDPISGHTALYWYRQSLGQGLEFLIYFQGNSAPDKSGLPSDRFSAERTGGSVSTLTIQRTQQEDSAVYLCASSLLLGAKNIQYFGAGTRLSVL.

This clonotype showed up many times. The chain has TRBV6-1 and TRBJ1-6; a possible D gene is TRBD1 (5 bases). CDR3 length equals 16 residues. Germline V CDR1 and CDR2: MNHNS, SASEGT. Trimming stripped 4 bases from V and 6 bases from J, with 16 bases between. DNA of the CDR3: TGTGCCAGCAGTGGCTCGGTGGGGGAGGTTAATTCACCCCTCCACTTT. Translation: CASSGSVGEVNSPLHF.